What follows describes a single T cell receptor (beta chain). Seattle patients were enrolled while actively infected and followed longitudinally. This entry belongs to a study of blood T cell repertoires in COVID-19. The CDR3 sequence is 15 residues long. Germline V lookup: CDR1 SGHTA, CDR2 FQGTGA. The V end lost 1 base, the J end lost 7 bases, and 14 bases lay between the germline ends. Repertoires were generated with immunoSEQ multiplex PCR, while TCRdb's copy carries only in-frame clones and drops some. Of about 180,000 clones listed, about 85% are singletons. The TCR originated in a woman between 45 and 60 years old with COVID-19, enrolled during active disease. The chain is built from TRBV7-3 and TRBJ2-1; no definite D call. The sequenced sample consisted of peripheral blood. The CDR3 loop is CASSLNPPAANEQFF. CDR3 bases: TGTGCCAGCAGCTTAAACCCCCCTGCGGCTAATGAGCAGTTCTTC.